A selection of T cell receptor beta chains follows, all from one sample in a study of CD8+ T cells in alopecia areata. The table came from immunoSEQ multiplex PCR; TCRdb's copy has only in-frame clones and leaves some out. The sample lists almost 250,000 clones; approximately 61% were seen once. Here the sequenced sample was CD4+ T cells sorted from blood, taken at week 0. The receptors shown here come from a human donor with alopecia areata. The CDR3 runs from the conserved cysteine through the conserved F or W. A D gene is named only where the DNA matches it firmly. Some rows have no size entry. The others give once, few or many, or a class for an expanded clone.

clone_size d_call j_call v_call cdr3_length cdr3_aa cdr3_nt
- - TRBJ2-7 TRBV6-5 11 CASSTGGEQYF TGTGCCAGCAGTACTGGGGGCGAGCAGTACTTC
- - TRBJ1-2 TRBV15 12 CATSRDERGYTF TGTGCCACCAGCAGAGATGAGAGGGGCTACACCTTC
- - TRBJ2-3 TRBV19 14 CASSRRLGLDTQYF TGTGCCAGTAGTCGTAGGCTGGGGTTAGATACGCAGTATTTT
- TRBD2 TRBJ2-7 TRBV9 15 CASSLRTSEVGEQYF TGTGCCAGCAGCCTGCGGACTAGCGAGGTAGGCGAGCAGTACTTC
- - TRBJ1-2 TRBV6-6 14 CASSTGPPNYGYTF TGTGCCAGCAGTACGGGACCGCCAAACTATGGCTACACCTTC
- - TRBJ1-1 TRBV29-1 14 CSVERFQAASEAFF TGCAGCGTTGAAAGATTTCAAGCGGCCTCTGAAGCTTTCTTT
- - TRBJ2-7 TRBV7-2 14 CASSPGGIAYEQYF TGTGCCAGCAGCCCAGGAGGCATTGCTTACGAGCAGTACTTC
- - TRBJ2-7 TRBV7-8 15 CASSPVIRSSYEQYF TGTGCCAGCAGCCCCGTTATCAGGAGTTCCTACGAGCAGTACTTC
- - TRBJ2-3 TRBV5-1 14 CASSELARTDTQYF TGCGCCAGCAGCGAACTAGCACGAACAGATACGCAGTATTTT
- - TRBJ1-5 TRBV6-6 11 CASSYASAAHF TGTGCCAGCAGTTACGCTTCAGCGGCGCATTTT
- TRBD2 TRBJ2-3 TRBV9 20 CASSVGTSGGLMPGTDTQYF TGTGCCAGCAGCGTAGGGACTAGCGGGGGGCTAATGCCCGGCACAGATACGCAGTATTTT
- - TRBJ2-1 TRBV30 15 CAWIGVTSAYNEQFF TGTGCCTGGATTGGGGTGACTAGTGCGTACAATGAGCAGTTCTTC
few - TRBJ2-1 TRBV21-1 13 CASSKALRNEQFF TGTGCCAGCAGCAAAGCCCTTAGGAATGAGCAGTTCTTC
- - TRBJ2-7 TRBV6-5 14 CASRMGPLGYEQYF TGTGCCAGCAGGATGGGTCCGTTGGGGTACGAGCAGTACTTC
- - TRBJ2-5 TRBV9 15 CASSVGGVWEETQYF TGTGCCAGCAGCGTAGGCGGGGTCTGGGAGGAGACCCAGTACTTC
- - TRBJ1-5 TRBV19 16 CASSIVGGPSNQPQHF TGTGCCAGTAGTATAGTAGGGGGACCCAGCAATCAGCCCCAGCATTTT
- - TRBJ2-1 TRBV30 15 CAWAPLGRLHNEQFF TGTGCCTGGGCGCCCCTGGGCCGCCTCCACAATGAGCAGTTCTTC
- - TRBJ2-3 TRBV9 16 CASSAIRGTSTDTQYF TGTGCCAGCAGCGCCATTCGGGGGACTAGCACAGATACGCAGTATTTT
- - TRBJ2-7 TRBV10-3 12 CAISGTTYEQYF TGTGCCATCAGTGGGACAACCTACGAGCAGTACTTC
- - TRBJ2-6 TRBV7-2 16 CASSPRTVPGANVLTF TGTGCCAGCAGCCCGAGGACAGTCCCTGGGGCCAACGTCCTGACTTTC
few TRBD1 TRBJ2-1 TRBV30 15 CAWKGQAGSYNEQFF TGTGCCTGGAAGGGACAGGCGGGCTCCTACAATGAGCAGTTCTTC
- - TRBJ2-1 TRBV30 13 CAGRGGPYNEQFF TGTGCCGGACGCGGAGGGCCCTACAATGAGCAGTTCTTC
once - TRBJ1-1 TRBV5-1 14 CASSLEGRNTEAFF TGCGCCAGCAGCTTGGAGGGAAGAAACACTGAAGCTTTCTTT
once - TRBJ2-2 TRBV6-1 15 CASSTTVVVTGELFF TGTGCCAGCAGTACGACAGTAGTGGTCACCGGGGAGCTGTTTTTT
few TRBD2 TRBJ2-3 TRBV6-4 14 CASSPERGSDTQYF TGTGCCAGCAGTCCCGAGCGGGGATCAGATACGCAGTATTTT